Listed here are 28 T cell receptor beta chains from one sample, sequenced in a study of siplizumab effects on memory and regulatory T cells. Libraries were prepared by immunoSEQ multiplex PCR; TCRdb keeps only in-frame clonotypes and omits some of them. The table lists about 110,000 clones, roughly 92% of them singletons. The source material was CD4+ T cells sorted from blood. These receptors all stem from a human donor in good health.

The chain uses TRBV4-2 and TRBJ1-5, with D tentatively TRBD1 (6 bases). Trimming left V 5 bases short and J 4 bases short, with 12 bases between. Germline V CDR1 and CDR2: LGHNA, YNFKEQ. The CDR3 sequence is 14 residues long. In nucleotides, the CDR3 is TGTGCCAGCAGCGACCGGGACATTAATCAGCCCCAGCATTTT. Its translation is CASSDRDINQPQHF.

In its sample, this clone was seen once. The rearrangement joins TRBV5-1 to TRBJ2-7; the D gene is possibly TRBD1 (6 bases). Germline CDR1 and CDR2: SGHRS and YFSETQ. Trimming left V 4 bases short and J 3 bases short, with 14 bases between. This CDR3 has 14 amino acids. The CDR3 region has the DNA TGCGCCAGCAGCCTAAGTACAGGGATCTACGAGCAGTACTTC. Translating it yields CASSLSTGIYEQYF.

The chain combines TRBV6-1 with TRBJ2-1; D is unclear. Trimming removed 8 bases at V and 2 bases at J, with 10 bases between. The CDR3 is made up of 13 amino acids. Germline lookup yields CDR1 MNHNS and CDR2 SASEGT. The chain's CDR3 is CASSGETYNEQFF. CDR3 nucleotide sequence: TGTGCCAGCTCTGGAGAGACCTACAATGAGCAGTTCTTC.

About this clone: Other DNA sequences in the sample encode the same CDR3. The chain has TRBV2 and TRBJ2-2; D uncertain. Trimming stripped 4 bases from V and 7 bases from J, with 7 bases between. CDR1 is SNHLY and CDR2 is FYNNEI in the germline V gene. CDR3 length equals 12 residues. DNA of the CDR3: TGTGCCAGCAGTGGATCAGGCGGGGAGCTGTTTTTT. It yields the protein CASSGSGGELFF. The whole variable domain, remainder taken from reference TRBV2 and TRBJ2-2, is EPEVTQTPSHQVTQMGQEVILRCVPISNHLYFYWYRQILGQKVEFLVSFYNNEISEKSEIFDDQFSVERPDGSNFTLKIRSTKLEDSAMYFCASSGSGGELFFGEGSRLTVL.

The DNA of the CDR3 is TGTGCCAGCAGCGACCGGGGACTAGCGGGACGCGAGCAGTACTTC. Its translation: CASSDRGLAGREQYF. The chain couples TRBV4-2 to TRBJ2-5; 13 nucleotides align to TRBD2. Gene TRBJ2-7 matches the end of the DNA better, so the J call may be wrong. This CDR3 has 15 amino acids. Germline CDR1 LGHNA, CDR2 YNFKEQ.

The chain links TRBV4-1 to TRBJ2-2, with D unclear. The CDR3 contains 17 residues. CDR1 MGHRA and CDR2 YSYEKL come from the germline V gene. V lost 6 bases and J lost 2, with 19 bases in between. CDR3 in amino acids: CASSQAVAPFNTGELFF. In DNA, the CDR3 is TGCGCCAGCAGTCAGGCGGTTGCCCCTTTCAACACCGGGGAGCTGTTTTTT.

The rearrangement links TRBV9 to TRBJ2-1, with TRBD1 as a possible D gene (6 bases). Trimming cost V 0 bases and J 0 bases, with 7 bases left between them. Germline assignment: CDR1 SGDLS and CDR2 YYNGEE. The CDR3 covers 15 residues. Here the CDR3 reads CASSVEGVSYNEQFF. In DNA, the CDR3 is TGTGCCAGCAGCGTAGAGGGGGTCTCCTACAATGAGCAGTTCTTC.

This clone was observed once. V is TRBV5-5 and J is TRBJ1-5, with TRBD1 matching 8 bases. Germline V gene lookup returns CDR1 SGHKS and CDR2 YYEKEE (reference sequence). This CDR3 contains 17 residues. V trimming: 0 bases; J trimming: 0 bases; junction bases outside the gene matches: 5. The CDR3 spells CASSLGDRRYSNQPQHF. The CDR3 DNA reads TGTGCCAGCAGCTTGGGGGACAGGCGATATAGCAATCAGCCCCAGCATTTT.

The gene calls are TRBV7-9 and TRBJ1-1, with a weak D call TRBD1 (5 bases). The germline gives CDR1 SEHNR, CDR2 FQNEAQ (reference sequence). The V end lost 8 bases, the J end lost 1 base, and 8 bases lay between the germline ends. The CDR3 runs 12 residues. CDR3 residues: CASGQGNTEAFF. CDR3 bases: TGTGCCAGCGGCCAGGGGAACACTGAAGCTTTCTTT.

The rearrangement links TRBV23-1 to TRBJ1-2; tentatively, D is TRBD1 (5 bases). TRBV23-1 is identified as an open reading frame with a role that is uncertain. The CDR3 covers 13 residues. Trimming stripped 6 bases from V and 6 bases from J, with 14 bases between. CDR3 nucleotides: TGCGCCAGCAGACCCGGGGCCGGGGATGGCTACACCTTC. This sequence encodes CASRPGAGDGYTF.

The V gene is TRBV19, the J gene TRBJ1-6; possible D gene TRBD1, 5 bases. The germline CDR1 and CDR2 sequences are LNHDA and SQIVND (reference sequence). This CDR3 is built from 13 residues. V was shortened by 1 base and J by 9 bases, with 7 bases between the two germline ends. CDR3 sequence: CASSIVGVSPLHF. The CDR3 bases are TGTGCCAGTAGTATAGTGGGGGTTTCACCCCTCCACTTT. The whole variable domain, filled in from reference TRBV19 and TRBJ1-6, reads DGGITQSPKYLFRKEGQNVTLSCEQNLNHDAMYWYRQDPGQGLRLIYYSQIVNDFQKGDIAEGYSVSREKKESFPLTVTSAQKNPTAFYLCASSIVGVSPLHFGNGTRLTVT.

CDR3 in DNA: TGTGCCAGTGGGGGACAGGGAGGTGAAAAACTGTTTTTT. Protein product: CASGGQGGEKLFF. This sequence joins TRBV19 and TRBJ1-4, with TRBD1 matching over 9 bases. The length of the CDR3 is 13 residues. J gave up 7 bases and V 8 bases, and 5 bases lay outside the gene matches. CDR1 LNHDA and CDR2 SQIVND come from the germline V gene (reference sequence).

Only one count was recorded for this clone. CDR3: CASSPGTGQGQFF. The CDR3, as DNA: TGTGCCAGCAGCCCTGGGACAGGCCAGGGGCAGTTCTTC. This sequence joins TRBV11-1 and TRBJ2-1, with 8 bases aligning to TRBD1. CDR3 size: 13 residues. CDR1 is SGHAT and CDR2 is FQDESV in the germline V gene (reference sequence). V lost 5 bases and J lost 12; bases outside the gene matches: 9.

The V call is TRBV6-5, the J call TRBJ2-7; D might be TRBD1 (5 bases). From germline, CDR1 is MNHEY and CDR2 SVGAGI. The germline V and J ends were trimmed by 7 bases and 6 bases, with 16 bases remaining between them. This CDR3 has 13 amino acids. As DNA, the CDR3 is TGTGCCAGCACTACCGCCAGGGTAACCGAGCAGTACTTC. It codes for CASTTARVTEQYF.

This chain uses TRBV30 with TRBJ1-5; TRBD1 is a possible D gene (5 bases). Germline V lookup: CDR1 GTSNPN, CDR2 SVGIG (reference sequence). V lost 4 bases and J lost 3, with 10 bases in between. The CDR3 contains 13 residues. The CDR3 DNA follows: TGTGCCTGGAAAGGACAAACCAATCAGCCCCAGCATTTT. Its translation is CAWKGQTNQPQHF.

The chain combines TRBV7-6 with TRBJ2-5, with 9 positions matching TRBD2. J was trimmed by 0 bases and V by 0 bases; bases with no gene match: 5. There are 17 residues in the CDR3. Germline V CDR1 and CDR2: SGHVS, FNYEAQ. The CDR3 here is CASSLAAKRGDQETQYF. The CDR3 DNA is TGTGCCAGCAGCTTAGCAGCCAAGCGGGGGGACCAAGAGACCCAGTACTTC. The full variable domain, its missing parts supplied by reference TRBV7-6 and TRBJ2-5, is GAGVSQSPRYKVTKRGQDVALRCDPISGHVSLYWYRQALGQGPEFLTYFNYEAQQDKSGLPNDRFSAERPEGSISTLTIQRTEQRDSAMYRCASSLAAKRGDQETQYFGPGTRLLVL.

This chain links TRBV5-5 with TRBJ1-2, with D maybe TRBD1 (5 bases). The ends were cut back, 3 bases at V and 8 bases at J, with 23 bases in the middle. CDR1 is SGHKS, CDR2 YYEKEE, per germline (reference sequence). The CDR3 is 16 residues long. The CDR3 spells CASSSLAGTDSRGYTF. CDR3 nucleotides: TGTGCCAGCAGCTCCCTGGCCGGGACCGACTCTAGGGGCTACACCTTC. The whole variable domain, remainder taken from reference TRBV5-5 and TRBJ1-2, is DAGVTQSPTHLIKTRGQQVTLRCSPISGHKSVSWYQQVLGQGPQFIFQYYEKEERGRGNFPDRFSARQFPNYSSELNVNALLLGDSALYLCASSSLAGTDSRGYTFGSGTRLTVV.

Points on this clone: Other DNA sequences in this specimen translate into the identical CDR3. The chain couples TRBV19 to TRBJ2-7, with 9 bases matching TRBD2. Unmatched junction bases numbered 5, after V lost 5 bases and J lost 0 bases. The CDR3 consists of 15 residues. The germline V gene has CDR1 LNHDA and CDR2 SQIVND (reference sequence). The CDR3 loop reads CASSLAGASSYEQYF. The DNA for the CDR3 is TGTGCCAGTAGTTTAGCGGGAGCCAGCTCCTACGAGCAGTACTTC.

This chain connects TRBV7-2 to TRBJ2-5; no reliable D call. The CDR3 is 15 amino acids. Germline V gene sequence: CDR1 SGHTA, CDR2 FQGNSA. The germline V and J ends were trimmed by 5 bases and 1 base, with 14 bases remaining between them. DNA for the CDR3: TGTGCCAGCAGCCCGCCTTGGGGAACCCAAGAGACCCAGTACTTC. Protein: CASSPPWGTQETQYF. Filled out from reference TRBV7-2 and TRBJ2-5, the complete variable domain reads GAGVSQSPSNKVTEKGKDVELRCDPISGHTALYWYRQSLGQGLEFLIYFQGNSAPDKSGLPSDRFSAERTGGSVSTLTIQRTQQEDSAVYLCASSPPWGTQETQYFGPGTRLLVL.

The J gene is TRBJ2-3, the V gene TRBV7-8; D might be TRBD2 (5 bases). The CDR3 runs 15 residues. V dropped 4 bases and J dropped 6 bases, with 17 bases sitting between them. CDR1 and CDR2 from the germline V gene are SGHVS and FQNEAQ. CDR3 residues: CASSYRLRTRDTQYF. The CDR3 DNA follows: TGTGCCAGCAGCTATAGACTCCGTACTAGGGATACGCAGTATTTT.

Here the CDR3 DNA reads TGTGCCAGCAGCTTAGTTGCTAGCGGGAGCAACGAGCAGTACTTC. Translated: CASSLVASGSNEQYF. This rearrangement joins TRBV11-2 to TRBJ2-7, with TRBD2 matching 10 bases. The germline V gene has CDR1 SGHAT and CDR2 FQNNGV. The ends lost 1 base at V and 5 bases at J; junction bases unmatched: 5. The CDR3 extends over 15 amino acids.

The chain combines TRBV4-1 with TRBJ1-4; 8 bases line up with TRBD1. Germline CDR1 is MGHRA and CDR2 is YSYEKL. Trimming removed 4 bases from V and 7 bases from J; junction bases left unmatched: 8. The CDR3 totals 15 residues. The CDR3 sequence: CASSLTGVRREKLFF. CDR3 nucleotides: TGCGCCAGCAGCCTGACAGGGGTGAGACGTGAAAAACTGTTTTTT.

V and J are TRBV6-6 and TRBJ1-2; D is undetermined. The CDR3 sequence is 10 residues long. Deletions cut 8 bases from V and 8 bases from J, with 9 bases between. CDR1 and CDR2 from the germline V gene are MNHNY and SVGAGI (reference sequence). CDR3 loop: CASRGAGYTF. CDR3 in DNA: TGTGCCAGCCGAGGAGCCGGCTACACCTTC.

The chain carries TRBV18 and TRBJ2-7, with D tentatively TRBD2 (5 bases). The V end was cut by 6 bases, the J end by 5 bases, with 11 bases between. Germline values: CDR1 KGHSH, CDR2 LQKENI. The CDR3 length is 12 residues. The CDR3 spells CASSPGADEQYF. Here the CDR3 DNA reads TGTGCCAGCTCCCCCGGAGCGGACGAGCAGTACTTC.

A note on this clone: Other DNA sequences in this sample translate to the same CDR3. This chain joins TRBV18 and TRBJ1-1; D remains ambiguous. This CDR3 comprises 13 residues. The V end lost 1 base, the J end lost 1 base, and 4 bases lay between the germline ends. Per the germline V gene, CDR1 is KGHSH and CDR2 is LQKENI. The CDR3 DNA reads TGTGCCAGCTCACCACGGGAGAACACTGAAGCTTTCTTT. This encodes CASSPRENTEAFF.

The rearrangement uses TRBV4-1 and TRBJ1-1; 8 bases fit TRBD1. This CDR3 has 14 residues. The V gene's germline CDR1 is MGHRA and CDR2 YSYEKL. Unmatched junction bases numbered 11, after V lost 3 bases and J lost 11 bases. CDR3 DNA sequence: TGCGCCAGCAGCCAGCCGACAGGGGCCGTGGGGGCTTTCTTT. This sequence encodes CASSQPTGAVGAFF.

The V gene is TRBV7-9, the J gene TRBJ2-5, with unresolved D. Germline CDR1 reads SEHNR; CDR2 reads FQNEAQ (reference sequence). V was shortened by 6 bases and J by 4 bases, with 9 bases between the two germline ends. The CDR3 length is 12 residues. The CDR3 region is CASSPQGETQYF. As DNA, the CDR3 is TGTGCCAGCAGTCCACAAGGAGAGACCCAGTACTTC. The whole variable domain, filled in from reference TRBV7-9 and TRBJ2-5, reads DTGVSQNPRHKITKRGQNVTFRCDPISEHNRLYWYRQTLGQGPEFLTYFQNEAQLEKSRLLSDRFSAERPKGSFSTLEIQRTEQGDSAMYLCASSPQGETQYFGPGTRLLVL.

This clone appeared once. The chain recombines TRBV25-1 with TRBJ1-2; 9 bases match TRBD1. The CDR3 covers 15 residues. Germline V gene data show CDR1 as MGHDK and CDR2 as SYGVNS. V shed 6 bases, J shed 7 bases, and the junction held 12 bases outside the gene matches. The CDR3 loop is CASSGLQGAVSGYTF. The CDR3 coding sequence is TGTGCCAGCAGCGGATTACAGGGGGCGGTCAGTGGCTACACCTTC.